Listed here is a single TCR beta chain. Clones were sequenced by immunoSEQ multiplex PCR, and TCRdb holds only the in-frame ones, with some missing. The sample lists 120,000 or so clones, around 93% seen once, with 8.5% to 10% in the top ten. The ends lost 2 bases at V and 6 bases at J; junction bases unmatched: 1. The CDR3 loop spans 15 amino acids. The germline V gene encodes CDR1 LGHNA and CDR2 YNFKEQ. The sample originates from a study of control samples from healthy donors and cancer patients. This chain links TRBV4-2 with TRBJ2-1, with 13 bases identical to TRBD2. The clonotype was recovered from a man aged 18-30 years in good health. Sequences were obtained from blood. CDR3 protein: CASSQTSGGANEQFF. The DNA for the CDR3 is TGTGCCAGCAGCCAAACTAGCGGGGGGGCCAATGAGCAGTTCTTC.